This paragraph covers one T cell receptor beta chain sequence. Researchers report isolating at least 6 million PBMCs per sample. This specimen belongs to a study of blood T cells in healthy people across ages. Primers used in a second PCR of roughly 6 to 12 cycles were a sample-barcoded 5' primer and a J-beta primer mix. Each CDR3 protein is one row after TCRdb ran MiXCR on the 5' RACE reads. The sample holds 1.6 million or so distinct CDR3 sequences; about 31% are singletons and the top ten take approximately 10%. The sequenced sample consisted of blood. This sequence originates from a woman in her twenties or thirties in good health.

The CDR3 region has the DNA TGTGCCATCAGTGAGAGCAAGGGGAGTTACGTAAATCAGCCCCAGCATTTT. Translating it yields CAISESKGSYVNQPQHF. V and J are TRBV10-3 and TRBJ1-5; D is perhaps TRBD1 (5 bases). Trimming left V 2 bases short and J 4 bases short, with 18 bases between. CDR1 and CDR2 from the germline V gene are ENHRY and SYGVKD. The CDR3 is 17 amino acids.